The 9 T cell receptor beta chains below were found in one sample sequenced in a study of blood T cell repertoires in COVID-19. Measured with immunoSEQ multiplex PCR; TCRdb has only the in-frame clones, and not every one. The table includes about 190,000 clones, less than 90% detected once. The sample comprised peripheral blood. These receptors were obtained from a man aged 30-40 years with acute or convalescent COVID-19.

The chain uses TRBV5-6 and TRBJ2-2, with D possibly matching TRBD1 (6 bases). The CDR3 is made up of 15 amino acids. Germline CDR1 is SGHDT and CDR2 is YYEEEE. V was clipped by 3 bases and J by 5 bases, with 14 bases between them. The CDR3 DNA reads TGTGCCAGCAGCTGGAACAGGGTTGGGACCGGGGAGCTGTTTTTT. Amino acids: CASSWNRVGTGELFF. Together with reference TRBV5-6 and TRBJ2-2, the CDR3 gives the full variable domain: DAGVTQSPTHLIKTRGQQVTLRCSPKSGHDTVSWYQQALGQGPQFIFQYYEEEERQRGNFPDRFSGHQFPNYSSELNVNALLLGDSALYLCASSWNRVGTGELFFGEGSRLTVL.

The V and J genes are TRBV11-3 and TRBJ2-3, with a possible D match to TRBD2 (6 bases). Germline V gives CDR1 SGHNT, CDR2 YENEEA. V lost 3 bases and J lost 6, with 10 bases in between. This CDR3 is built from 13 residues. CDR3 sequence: CASSLGLADTQYF. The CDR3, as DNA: TGTGCCAGCAGCTTGGGACTCGCCGATACGCAGTATTTT.

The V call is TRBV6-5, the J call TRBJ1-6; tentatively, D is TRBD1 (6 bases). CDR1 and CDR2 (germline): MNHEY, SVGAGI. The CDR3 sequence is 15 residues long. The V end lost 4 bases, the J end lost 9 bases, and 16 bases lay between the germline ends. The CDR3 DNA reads TGTGCCAGCAGTTTACAAGGGGGTTCGGGTTCACCCCTCCACTTT. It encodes CASSLQGGSGSPLHF.

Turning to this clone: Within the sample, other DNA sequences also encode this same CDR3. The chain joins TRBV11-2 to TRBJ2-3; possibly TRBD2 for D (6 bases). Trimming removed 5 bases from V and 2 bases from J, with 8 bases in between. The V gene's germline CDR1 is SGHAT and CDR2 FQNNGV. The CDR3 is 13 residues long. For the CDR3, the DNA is TGTGCCAGCAGCCCGGGGGTCACAGATACGCAGTATTTT. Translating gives CASSPGVTDTQYF.

The CDR3 DNA reads TGCAGCGTTGAAGACGTGGAGACCCAGTACTTC. Translated: CSVEDVETQYF. The gene calls are TRBV29-1 and TRBJ2-5; no clear D gene. Per the germline V gene, CDR1 is SQVTM and CDR2 is ANQGSEA. The CDR3 runs 11 residues. Between the trimmed V and J ends, which lost 0 bases and 5 bases, there was a span of 4 bases.

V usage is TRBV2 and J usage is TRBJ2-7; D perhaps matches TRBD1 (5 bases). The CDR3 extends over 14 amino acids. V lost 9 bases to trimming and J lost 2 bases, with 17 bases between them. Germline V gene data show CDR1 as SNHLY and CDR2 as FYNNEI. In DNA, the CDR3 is TGTGCCAGTACCTTTACCCAGGGAACCTACGAGCAGTACTTC. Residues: CASTFTQGTYEQYF.

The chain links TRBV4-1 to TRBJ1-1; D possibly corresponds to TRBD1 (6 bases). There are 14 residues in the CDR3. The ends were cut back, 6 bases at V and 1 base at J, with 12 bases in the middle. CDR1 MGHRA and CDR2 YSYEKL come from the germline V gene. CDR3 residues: CASSWDMQNTEAFF. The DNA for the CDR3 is TGCGCCAGCAGTTGGGACATGCAGAACACTGAAGCTTTCTTT.

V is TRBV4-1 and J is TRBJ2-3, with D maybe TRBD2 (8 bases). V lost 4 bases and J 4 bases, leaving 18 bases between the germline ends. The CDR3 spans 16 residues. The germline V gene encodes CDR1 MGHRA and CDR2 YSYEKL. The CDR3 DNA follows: TGCGCCAGCAGCCTGGTATCGGGAGGGGGCCCAGATACGCAGTATTTT. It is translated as CASSLVSGGGPDTQYF.

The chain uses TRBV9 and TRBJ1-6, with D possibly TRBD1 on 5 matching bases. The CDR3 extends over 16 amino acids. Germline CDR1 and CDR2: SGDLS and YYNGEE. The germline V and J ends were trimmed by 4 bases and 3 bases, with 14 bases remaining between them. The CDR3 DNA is TGTGCCAGCAGCCCCGGGACTGCCGTCTATAATTCACCCCTCCACTTT. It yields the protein CASSPGTAVYNSPLHF.